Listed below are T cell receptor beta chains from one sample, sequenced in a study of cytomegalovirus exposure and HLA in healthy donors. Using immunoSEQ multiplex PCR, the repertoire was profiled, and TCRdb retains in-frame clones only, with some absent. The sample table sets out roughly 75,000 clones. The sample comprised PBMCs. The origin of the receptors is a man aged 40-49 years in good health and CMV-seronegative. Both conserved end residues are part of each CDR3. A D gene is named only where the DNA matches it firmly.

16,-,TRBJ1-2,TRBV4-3,CASSQDGVPRGYGYTF,TGCGCCAGCAGCCAAGACGGAGTCCCCAGAGGATATGGCTACACCTTC
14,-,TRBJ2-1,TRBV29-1,CSVAGANLNNEQFF,TGCAGCGTTGCTGGGGCGAATTTGAACAATGAGCAGTTCTTC
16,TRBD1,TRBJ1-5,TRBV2,CASKSGQGYSNQPQHF,TGTGCCAGCAAATCGGGACAGGGCTATAGCAATCAGCCCCAGCATTTT
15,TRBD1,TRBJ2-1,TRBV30,CAWSAGEGARDEQFF,TGTGCCTGGAGTGCGGGTGAGGGGGCTAGGGATGAGCAGTTCTTC
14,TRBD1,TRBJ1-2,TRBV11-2,CASSSVRGLDGYTF,TGTGCCAGCAGCTCAGTCAGGGGGCTTGATGGCTACACCTTC
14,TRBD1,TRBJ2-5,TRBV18,CASSPLDRGETQYF,TGTGCCAGCTCACCCTTGGACAGGGGAGAGACCCAGTACTTC
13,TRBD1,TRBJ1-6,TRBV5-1,CASTLGTGGPLHF,TGCGCCAGCACTTTGGGGACAGGGGGACCCCTCCACTTT
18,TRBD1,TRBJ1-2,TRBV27,CASSDFTGTGGRGYGYTF,TGTGCCAGCAGCGACTTTACCGGGACAGGGGGTAGAGGCTATGGCTACACCTTC
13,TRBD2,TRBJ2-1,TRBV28,CASKGRAYNEQFF,TGTGCCAGTAAGGGGAGGGCCTACAATGAGCAGTTCTTC
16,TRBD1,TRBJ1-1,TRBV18,CASSPRGQGVGTEAFF,TGTGCCAGCTCACCACGCGGGCAGGGGGTGGGCACTGAAGCTTTCTTT
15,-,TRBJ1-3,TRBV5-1,CASSLAVGTENTIYF,TGCGCCAGCAGCTTGGCCGTCGGGACTGAAAACACCATATATTTT
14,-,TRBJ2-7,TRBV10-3,CAISEGLRAYEQYF,TGTGCCATCAGTGAGGGGCTTAGAGCCTACGAGCAGTACTTC
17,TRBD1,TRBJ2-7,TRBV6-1,CASSVSGTGLTDYEQYF,TGTGCCAGCAGTGTTTCCGGGACAGGGTTAACGGATTACGAGCAGTACTTC
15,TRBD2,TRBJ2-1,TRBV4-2,CASSQGGGSYNEQFF,TGTGCCAGCAGCCAAGGCGGGGGCTCCTACAATGAGCAGTTCTTC
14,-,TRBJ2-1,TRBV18,CASSILEGFNEQFF,TGTGCCAGCTCAATACTAGAAGGGTTTAATGAGCAGTTCTTC
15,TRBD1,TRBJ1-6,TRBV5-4,CASSPDRGLNSPLHF,TGTGCCAGCAGCCCCGACAGGGGACTCAATTCACCCCTCCACTTT
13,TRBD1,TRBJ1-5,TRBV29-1,CSVRTGERQPQHF,TGCAGCGTCCGGACAGGGGAGAGGCAGCCCCAGCATTTT
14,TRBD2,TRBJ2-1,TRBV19,CASTFAGGRREQFF,TGTGCCAGTACCTTTGCGGGGGGGCGGCGGGAGCAGTTCTTC
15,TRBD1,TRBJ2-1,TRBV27,CASSLRDRGYNEQFF,TGTGCCAGCAGTTTAAGGGACAGGGGGTACAATGAGCAGTTCTTC
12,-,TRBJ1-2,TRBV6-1,CASSDFNYGYTF,TGTGCCAGCAGTGACTTTAACTATGGCTACACCTTC
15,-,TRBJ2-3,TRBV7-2,CASSLVAASTDTQYF,TGTGCCAGCAGCTTAGTAGCAGCCTCCACAGATACGCAGTATTTT
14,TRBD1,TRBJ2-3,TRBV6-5,CASSDRGWADTQYF,TGTGCCAGCAGCGACAGGGGGTGGGCAGATACGCAGTATTTT
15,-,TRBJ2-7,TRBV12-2,CASRLAWDRDYEQYF,TGTGCAAGTCGCTTAGCGTGGGACAGGGACTACGAGCAGTACTTC